A single sample is the source of the 12 T cell receptor beta chains below, sequenced in a study of blood T cell repertoires in COVID-19. Assay: immunoSEQ multiplex PCR; the TCRdb copy retains only in-frame clones and omits some. The sample contains roughly 50,000 clones, around 84% of which appear only once. The specimen sequenced was peripheral blood. These receptors originate from a man between 65 and 79 years old with acute or convalescent COVID-19.

The chain couples TRBV15 to TRBJ2-6; D is undetermined. This CDR3 is built from 13 residues. CDR1 and CDR2 (germline): LNHNV, YYDKDF (reference sequence). V was pared by 11 bases and J by 0 bases, with 8 bases between. The CDR3 DNA is TGTGCCTCTAGGCGCTCTGGGGCCAACGTCCTGACTTTC. Amino acids: CASRRSGANVLTF.

The chain recombines TRBV10-2 with TRBJ2-7; 12 nucleotides align to TRBD2. The V and J ends lost 10 bases and 4 bases, in that order; junction bases with no gene match: 5. This CDR3 region has 13 residues. Germline CDR1 WSHSY, CDR2 SAAADI. The CDR3 DNA reads TGCGCCACCGGACTAGCGGGAACTTACGAGCAGTACTTC. Translated, it gives CATGLAGTYEQYF.

The chain recombines TRBV9 with TRBJ2-2, with 8 bases lining up with TRBD1. After removal of 3 bases from V and 7 bases from J, the junction contained 11 bases not matched to a gene. CDR1 is SGDLS and CDR2 is YYNGEE in the germline V gene. This CDR3 is built from 16 residues. The CDR3 spells CASSGGGQGYVGELFF. The CDR3 bases are TGTGCCAGCAGCGGCGGCGGACAGGGTTATGTCGGGGAGCTGTTTTTT.

A single count supports this clone. This sequence joins TRBV6-2 or TRBV6-3 and TRBJ1-5; D call uncertain. Germline CDR1 is MNHEY and CDR2 is SVGEGT. V was cut by 6 bases and J by 9 bases, with 18 bases left in between. This CDR3 is 14 amino acids long. CDR3 nucleotide sequence: TGTGCCAGCAGCCACCCTTCGGGGTTACTGCCCCAGCATTTT. It translates to CASSHPSGLLPQHF.

This chain uses TRBV7-9 with TRBJ1-1; D perhaps matches TRBD1 (6 bases). The germline V and J ends were trimmed by 4 bases and 3 bases, with 12 bases remaining between them. This CDR3 region has 14 residues. From germline, CDR1 is SEHNR and CDR2 FQNEAQ (reference sequence). The CDR3 bases are TGTGCCAGCAGCTCGAAGGACAGCTACACTGAAGCTTTCTTT. Encoded protein: CASSSKDSYTEAFF.

This clone came up a few times. CDR3 nucleotide sequence: TGTGCCAGCAGCTCTACAGACAATCAGCCCCAGCATTTT. Translated, it gives CASSSTDNQPQHF. V is TRBV4-2 and J is TRBJ1-5; D not resolved. Trimming pared 5 bases from V and 3 bases from J, leaving 8 bases between. Germline values: CDR1 LGHNA, CDR2 YNFKEQ. The CDR3 runs to 13 residues.

This clone was picked up one time. The chain carries TRBV6-5 and TRBJ1-1; 9 bases fit TRBD1. The V segment lost 5 bases and the J segment 11 bases; nucleotides outside the gene matches: 12. The germline gives CDR1 MNHEY, CDR2 SVGAGI. CDR3 length: 14 amino acids. CDR3 DNA: TGTGCCAGCAGTAAACCGGGACAGGGTGCCGGGGCTTTCTTT. Translating it yields CASSKPGQGAGAFF.

This clone was counted a few times. The V and J genes are TRBV6-2 or TRBV6-3 and TRBJ1-4; possibly TRBD1 for D (5 bases). Looked up from germline, CDR1 is MNHEY and CDR2 is SVGEGT. There are 12 residues in the CDR3. V lost 2 bases to trimming and J lost 14 bases, with 12 bases between them. The CDR3 loop is CASSYTTGPLFF. Written as DNA, the CDR3 is TGTGCCAGCAGTTACACCACAGGCCCTCTGTTTTTT.

The V and J genes are TRBV11-1 and TRBJ1-1; TRBD1 matches 8 bases. The CDR3 extends over 14 amino acids. CDR1 and CDR2 from the germline V gene are SGHAT and FQDESV (reference sequence). J gave up 3 bases and V 5 bases, and 5 bases lay outside the gene matches. CDR3: CASSRGQVHTEAFF. CDR3 nucleotide sequence: TGTGCCAGCAGCCGGGGACAGGTCCACACTGAAGCTTTCTTT. Complete variable domain (other parts from reference TRBV11-1 and TRBJ1-1): EAEVAQSPRYKITEKSQAVAFWCDPISGHATLYWYRQILGQGPELLVQFQDESVVDDSQLPKDRFSAERLKGVDSTLKIQPAELGDSAMYLCASSRGQVHTEAFFGQGTRLTVV.

This clone showed up just a few times. The chain links TRBV27 to TRBJ1-5; 7 bases align to TRBD1. The V segment lost 4 bases and the J segment 0 bases; nucleotides outside the gene matches: 0. CDR3 size: 14 residues. Germline CDR1 reads MNHEY; CDR2 reads SMNVEV (reference sequence). The CDR3 nucleotides read TGTGCCAGCAGTTGGGACAGTAGCAATCAGCCCCAGCATTTT. As protein: CASSWDSSNQPQHF.

The rearrangement links TRBV6-6 to TRBJ2-2; 7 bases align to TRBD1. The CDR3 runs 13 residues. V lost 6 bases and J lost 6; bases outside the gene matches: 4. The germline gives CDR1 MNHNY, CDR2 SVGAGI (reference sequence). The CDR3 sequence: CASRSRGSGELFF. In DNA form, the CDR3 reads TGTGCCAGCAGGTCCAGGGGGTCCGGGGAGCTGTTTTTT.

The genes are TRBV29-1 and TRBJ2-2; D is perhaps TRBD2 (6 bases). Trimming cost V 7 bases and J 4 bases, with 13 bases left between them. Germline V gives CDR1 SQVTM, CDR2 ANQGSEA. This CDR3 contains 13 residues. The CDR3: CSAVTRSTGELFF. The DNA of the CDR3 is TGCAGCGCCGTGACTAGATCCACCGGGGAGCTGTTTTTT.